The 10 T cell receptor beta chains in this list originate from one sample, sequenced in a study of CD8 T cells in ankylosing spondylitis. TCRdb reprocessed the 5' RACE reads via MiXCR and lists one record per CDR3 protein. The data show 470,000 or so distinct CDR3 sequences, with 25% to 30% seen just once and approximately 1% held by the top ten. No antigen has been identified for these receptors. The study's findings and limits: Typical of ankylosing spondylitis blood, it appeared, was a TCR beta motif of eight highly homologous variants.

The sample taken for sequencing was blood, either unsorted or a sorted T cell fraction (not recorded which). The receptors stem from a male donor with ankylosing spondylitis.

This clonotype turned up a few times. The chain joins TRBV2 to TRBJ2-1, with 8 positions matching TRBD2. Trimming removed 4 bases from V and 9 bases from J; junction bases left unmatched: 8. CDR3 size: 14 residues. CDR1 is SNHLY, CDR2 FYNNEI, per germline. The CDR3 coding sequence is TGTGCCAGCAGTGCGGAGACTAGCGATAGTGAGCAGTTCTTC. Translation gives CASSAETSDSEQFF.

This chain connects TRBV12-3 or TRBV12-4 to TRBJ2-3; D is uncertain. Trimming stripped 6 bases from V and 7 bases from J, with 11 bases between. The CDR3 is 12 residues long. CDR3 bases: TGTGCCAGCAGATCTCCGGATAATACGCAGTATTTT. This sequence encodes CASRSPDNTQYF.

In its sample, this clonotype was seen a few times. The chain has TRBV2 and TRBJ1-2; D is uncertain. Germline CDR1 reads SNHLY; CDR2 reads FYNNEI. The V end lost 0 bases, the J end lost 3 bases, and 8 bases lay between the germline ends. The CDR3 length is 14 residues. CDR3 protein: CASSEAGPDYGYTF. CDR3 DNA: TGTGCCAGCAGTGAAGCTGGACCGGACTATGGCTACACCTTC. Looking up the rest from reference TRBV2 and TRBJ1-2 gives the full variable domain: EPEVTQTPSHQVTQMGQEVILRCVPISNHLYFYWYRQILGQKVEFLVSFYNNEISEKSEIFDDQFSVERPDGSNFTLKIRSTKLEDSAMYFCASSEAGPDYGYTFGSGTRLTVV.

This clonotype showed up just a few times. J is TRBJ2-5 and V is TRBV5-1; TRBD2 matches at 10 bases. Germline assignment: CDR1 SGHRS and CDR2 YFSETQ. V shed 1 base and J 4 bases; nucleotides not matched to a gene: 4. CDR3 length equals 15 residues. The chain's CDR3 is CASSLLAGERETQYF. CDR3 nucleotides: TGCGCCAGCAGCTTGCTAGCGGGAGAGCGAGAGACCCAGTACTTC. Combining the CDR3 with reference TRBV5-1 and TRBJ2-5 gives the whole variable domain KAGVTQTPRYLIKTRGQQVTLSCSPISGHRSVSWYQQTPGQGLQFLFEYFSETQRNKGNFPGRFSGRQFSNSRSEMNVSTLELGDSALYLCASSLLAGERETQYFGPGTRLLVL.

The chain carries TRBV20-1 and TRBJ2-2; D is perhaps TRBD1 (5 bases). Germline values: CDR1 DFQATT, CDR2 SNEGSKA (reference sequence). The CDR3 sequence is 15 residues long. Trimming removed 0 bases from V and 6 bases from J, with 14 bases in between. The CDR3 nucleotides are TGCAGTGCTAGAGATCCCACAGGATGGGCCGGGGAGCTGTTTTTT. Amino acid sequence: CSARDPTGWAGELFF.

The V gene is TRBV12-3 or TRBV12-4, the J gene TRBJ1-5, with 7 bases fitting TRBD1. Trimming at V came to 8 bases and at J to 5 bases, leaving 12 bases not matched to a gene. CDR3 length: 15 amino acids. This CDR3 is CASGRETGSHQPQHF. For the CDR3, the DNA is TGTGCCAGCGGTCGTGAGACAGGGTCCCATCAGCCCCAGCATTTT.

The rearrangement uses TRBV20-1 and TRBJ2-3, with 7 nucleotides matching TRBD2. The CDR3 runs 15 residues. Unmatched junction bases numbered 7, after V lost 3 bases and J lost 1 base. CDR1 is DFQATT and CDR2 is SNEGSKA in the germline V gene (reference sequence). The CDR3 DNA sequence: TGCAGTGCTAGGCGGCCCAGCGGGGGCACAGATACGCAGTATTTT. It translates to CSARRPSGGTDTQYF.

This clonotype was found many times. This chain uses TRBV29-1 with TRBJ1-2, with D possibly TRBD1 on 6 matching bases. Trimming shortened V by 6 bases and J by 5 bases, and 19 bases separated the two germline ends. This CDR3 contains 14 residues. The V gene's germline CDR1 is SQVTM and CDR2 ANQGSEA. The CDR3 DNA reads TGCAGCGTCCCGGGAACTGGGGGCGTGTATGGCTACACCTTC. Its translation is CSVPGTGGVYGYTF.

This clonotype was detected ten times or more. V usage is TRBV12-3 or TRBV12-4 and J usage is TRBJ2-1, with 8 positions matching TRBD1. Losses at the gene ends were 3 bases for V and 5 bases for J; bases not matched to a gene: 3. The CDR3 sequence is 14 residues long. The CDR3 DNA follows: TGTGCCAGCAGTTTTTGGGACAGGCACAATGAGCAGTTCTTC. Translated, it gives CASSFWDRHNEQFF.

The rearrangement uses TRBV10-1 and TRBJ2-1; maybe TRBD1 (6 bases). Looked up from germline, CDR1 is WNHNN and CDR2 is SYGVQD (reference sequence). This CDR3 spans 14 amino acids. V was clipped by 6 bases and J by 7 bases, with 16 bases between them. The chain's CDR3 is CASSPRTVENEQFF. CDR3 bases: TGCGCCAGCAGCCCCCGGACAGTGGAGAATGAGCAGTTCTTC.